This T cell receptor (beta chain) was identified in a study of blood T cell repertoires in COVID-19. Study in general: Specimens from acute and convalescent COVID-19 originated in the United States, Italy and Spain. The analysed material was cDNA or gDNA that came from T cells, B-cell-depleted T cells, or PBMCs.

As handled by the study authors: Estimation of nucleated cell counts relied on the amplification of reference gene primers. Profiling relied on immunoSEQ multiplex PCR, and the TCRdb table lists in-frame clones only, not all of them. For V, J and clone size, that table is used; D and trimming come from the DNA. The sample includes over 45,000 clones, roughly 84% of them seen just once. CDR1 and CDR2 (germline): LGHDT, YNNKEL (reference sequence). This CDR3 has 18 amino acids. V dropped 4 bases and J dropped 2; count of bases not matched to a gene: 13. The receptor was isolated from a man between 70 and 80 years old with active COVID-19. This chain uses TRBV3-1 (or the pseudogene TRBV3-2) with TRBJ2-1; 8 bases line up with TRBD2. What was sequenced was peripheral blood. DNA for the CDR3: TGTGCCAGCAGCCTCCGGGATAGCGGGAACTTTGCCTACAATGAGCAGTTCTTC. This encodes CASSLRDSGNFAYNEQFF.